Listed below are T cell receptor beta chains from one sample, sequenced in a study of metastatic and nonmetastatic thyroid tumors. TCRdb re-called the PCR reads via MiXCR. The data contain about 45,000 clones, roughly 3.2% of them singletons. The specimen was blood. These receptors were obtained from a female donor with papillary thyroid cancer or a benign thyroid nodule (not recorded which). Some clones in this sample may be carry-over from other donors' samples. Each CDR3 is given with its conserved first and last residue. The D gene is left open where the match is weak. A row's size may be missing; if present it is once, few, many or a size class.

J gene,clone size,V gene,D gene,CDR3 protein,CDR3 DNA
TRBJ1-4,few,TRBV6-1,.,CASSDAENEKLFF,TGTGCCAGCAGTGACGCGGAAAATGAAAAACTGTTTTTT
TRBJ2-7,many,TRBV2,.,CASSNRAHRDF,TGTGCCAGCAGTAACAGGGCCCATAGGGACTTC
TRBJ2-1,many,TRBV6-1,.,CASSELPLHGEQFF,TGTGCCAGCAGTGAACTCCCCCTCCACGGTGAGCAGTTCTTC
TRBJ2-1,few,TRBV27,TRBD2,CASRPAGVDNEQFF,TGTGCCAGCAGACCAGCGGGAGTCGACAATGAGCAGTTCTTC
TRBJ1-5,many,TRBV6-1,TRBD1,CASSEDSGGLLQPQHF,TGTGCCAGCAGTGAAGATTCAGGGGGCCTCTTGCAGCCCCAGCATTTT
TRBJ1-1,many,TRBV4-1,.,CASSQDRGAMNTEAFF,TGCGCCAGCAGCCAAGATCGGGGGGCTATGAACACTGAAGCTTTCTTT
TRBJ2-3,many,TRBV11-2,TRBD1,CASSQGASTDTQYF,TGTGCCAGCAGCCAGGGGGCTAGCACAGATACGCAGTATTTT
TRBJ2-2,few,TRBV27,TRBD2,CASRPIAGSGELFF,TGTGCCAGCAGACCGATAGCGGGAAGCGGGGAGCTGTTTTTT
TRBJ1-2,many,TRBV4-2,.,CASSQVTHGYTF,TGTGCCAGCAGCCAAGTAACACACGGCTACACCTTC
TRBJ2-5,many,TRBV30,.,CAWSVGPEETQYF,TGTGCCTGGAGTGTCGGGCCGGAGGAGACCCAGTACTTC
TRBJ1-5,few,TRBV19,.,CASSIGGHSQHF,TGTGCCAGTAGTATTGGAGGACATTCCCAGCATTTT
TRBJ2-7,.,TRBV28,.,CASSLYSGDEQYF,TGTGCCAGCAGTTTATATTCAGGGGACGAGCAGTACTTC
TRBJ2-3,few,TRBV5-1,.,CASSFFRPGSTDTQYF,TGCGCCAGCAGCTTTTTCCGCCCAGGGAGCACAGATACGCAGTATTTT
TRBJ2-2,many,TRBV14,.,CASSQLRYTGELFF,TGTGCCAGCAGCCAATTAAGGTACACCGGGGAGCTGTTTTTT
TRBJ2-2,few,TRBV6-9,.,CASSYRTGELFF,TGTGCCAGCAGTTACCGGACCGGGGAGCTGTTTTTT
TRBJ2-7,many,TRBV28,TRBD2,CASSLFGSGKSYEQYF,TGTGCCAGCAGTTTGTTTGGTAGCGGGAAGTCCTACGAGCAGTACTTC
TRBJ2-3,many,TRBV6-1,.,CASSEPGLRGTDTQYF,TGTGCCAGCAGCGAACCGGGTCTAAGGGGTACAGATACGCAGTATTTT
TRBJ2-2,many,TRBV5-4,TRBD2,CASSMGLAGGTGELFF,TGTGCCAGCAGCATGGGACTAGCGGGAGGCACCGGGGAGCTGTTTTTT
TRBJ1-2,few,TRBV12-3/TRBV12-4,.,CASRGGYGYTF,TGTGCCAGCCGGGGAGGTTATGGGTACACCTTC
TRBJ2-1,few,TRBV6-5,.,CASSYLGQDSYNEQFF,TGTGCCAGCAGTTACTTGGGGCAAGACTCCTACAATGAGCAGTTCTTC
TRBJ2-7,many,TRBV12-5,.,CASGFGRGSYEQYF,TGTGCTAGTGGTTTTGGAAGGGGCTCCTACGAGCAGTACTTC
TRBJ2-7,.,TRBV2,TRBD2,CASSDWSSGGPYEQYF,TGTGCCAGCAGTGATTGGTCTAGCGGGGGACCCTACGAGCAGTACTTC
TRBJ2-3,medium-sized,TRBV20-1,.,CSAGVGYTDTQYF,TGCAGTGCGGGGGTGGGGTACACAGATACGCAGTATTTT
TRBJ1-1,medium-sized,TRBV9,TRBD1,CASSAGGAFLPGSEAFF,TGTGCCAGCAGCGCAGGGGGCGCGTTCCTCCCAGGATCTGAAGCTTTCTTT
TRBJ1-1,many,TRBV9,.,CASSTSTVNTEAFF,TGTGCCAGCAGCACCTCGACTGTGAACACTGAAGCTTTCTTT
TRBJ2-6,many,TRBV28,TRBD1,CASSLWGQALSGANVLTF,TGTGCCAGCAGTCTGTGGGGACAGGCCCTCTCTGGGGCCAACGTCCTGACTTTC
TRBJ2-7,many,TRBV6-1,.,CASSEVPTRLYEQYF,TGTGCCAGCAGTGAAGTTCCGACGCGTCTGTACGAGCAGTACTTC
TRBJ2-5,.,TRBV5-1,TRBD1,CASSPGTGVFRETQYF,TGCGCCAGCAGCCCCGGGACAGGGGTCTTTAGAGAGACCCAGTACTTC
TRBJ1-2,few,TRBV28,.,CASRGLGGLNYGYTF,TGTGCCAGCAGGGGGTTGGGGGGGCTAAACTATGGCTACACCTTC
TRBJ1-6,few,TRBV6-1,.,CASRPGTDNSPLHF,TGTGCCAGCAGACCCGGGACGGATAATTCACCCCTCCACTTT
TRBJ2-2,medium-sized,TRBV5-1,TRBD2,CASSYGLAGGHPPGTGELFF,TGCGCCAGCAGCTACGGACTAGCGGGAGGGCATCCCCCGGGCACCGGGGAGCTGTTTTTT
TRBJ2-1,many,TRBV28,.,CASSLVYYNEQFF,TGTGCCAGCAGTTTAGTCTACTACAATGAGCAGTTCTTC
TRBJ1-2,many,TRBV28,TRBD1,CASSSTGDNYGYTF,TGTGCCAGCAGTTCGACAGGGGATAACTATGGCTACACCTTC
TRBJ2-7,many,TRBV5-1,TRBD2,CASSSTGTSASYEQYF,TGCGCCAGCAGCTCCACCGGGACTAGCGCTTCCTACGAGCAGTACTTC
TRBJ1-2,many,TRBV7-9,.,CASSLGGEGVAGYTF,TGTGCCAGCAGCTTAGGTGGGGAAGGGGTCGCGGGCTACACCTTC
TRBJ1-1,few,TRBV6-1,.,CASIRWENTEAFF,TGTGCCAGCATTCGGTGGGAGAACACTGAAGCTTTCTTT
TRBJ2-1,.,TRBV6-1,TRBD2,CAISTSGSEVNEQFF,TGTGCCATTTCGACTAGCGGGTCCGAGGTGAATGAGCAGTTCTTC
TRBJ2-2,many,TRBV3-1,.,CASSHLTTGELFF,TGTGCCAGCAGCCACCTTACCACCGGGGAGCTGTTTTTT
TRBJ1-2,.,TRBV12-5,TRBD1,CASGLEQGFYGYTF,TGTGCTAGTGGTTTGGAACAGGGGTTCTATGGCTACACCTTC
TRBJ1-2,.,TRBV7-9,.,CASSSYSLYGYTF,TGTGCCAGCAGCTCGTACAGCCTCTATGGCTACACCTTC
TRBJ2-7,many,TRBV6-1,TRBD1,CASKGDRVAGEQYF,TGTGCCAGCAAGGGGGACAGGGTAGCAGGCGAGCAGTACTTC